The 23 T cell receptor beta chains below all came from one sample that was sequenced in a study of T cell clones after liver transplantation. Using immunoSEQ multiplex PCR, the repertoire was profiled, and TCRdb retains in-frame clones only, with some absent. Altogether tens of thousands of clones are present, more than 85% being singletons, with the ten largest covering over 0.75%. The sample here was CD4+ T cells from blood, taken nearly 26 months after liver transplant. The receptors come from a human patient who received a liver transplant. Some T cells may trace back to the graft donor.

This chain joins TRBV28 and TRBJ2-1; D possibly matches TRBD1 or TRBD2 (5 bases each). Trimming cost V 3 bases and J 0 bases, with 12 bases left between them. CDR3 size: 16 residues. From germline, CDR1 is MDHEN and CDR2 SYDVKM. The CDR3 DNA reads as TGTGCCAGCAGTTTCATCCGGGGCCTCTCCTACAATGAGCAGTTCTTC. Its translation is CASSFIRGLSYNEQFF.

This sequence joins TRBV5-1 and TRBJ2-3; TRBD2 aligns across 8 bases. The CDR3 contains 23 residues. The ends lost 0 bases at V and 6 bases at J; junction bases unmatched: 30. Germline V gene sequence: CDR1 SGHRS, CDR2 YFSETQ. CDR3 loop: CASSLAEVTHWATAGDPRDTQYF. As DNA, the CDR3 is TGCGCCAGCAGCTTGGCCGAAGTGACTCACTGGGCGACAGCGGGAGATCCCCGGGATACGCAGTATTTT.

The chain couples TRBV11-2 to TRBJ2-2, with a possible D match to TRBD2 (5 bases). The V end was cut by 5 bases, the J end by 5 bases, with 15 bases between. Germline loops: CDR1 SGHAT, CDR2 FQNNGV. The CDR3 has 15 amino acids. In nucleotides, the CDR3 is TGTGCCAGCAGCGGCGGGTTACTGAGGACCGGGGAGCTGTTTTTT. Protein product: CASSGGLLRTGELFF.

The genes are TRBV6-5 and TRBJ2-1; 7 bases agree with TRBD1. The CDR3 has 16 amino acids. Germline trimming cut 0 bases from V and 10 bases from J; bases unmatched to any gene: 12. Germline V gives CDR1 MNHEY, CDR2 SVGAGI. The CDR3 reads CASSYSEFGVGGEQFF. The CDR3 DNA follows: TGTGCCAGCAGTTACTCGGAATTCGGGGTAGGGGGCGAGCAGTTCTTC.

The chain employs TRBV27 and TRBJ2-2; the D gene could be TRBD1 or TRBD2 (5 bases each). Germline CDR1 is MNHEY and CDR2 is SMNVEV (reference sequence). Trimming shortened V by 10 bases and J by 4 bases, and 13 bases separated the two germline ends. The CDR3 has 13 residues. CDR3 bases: TGTGCCACCCTACTAGGGGCCACCGGGGAGCTGTTTTTT. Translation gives CATLLGATGELFF.

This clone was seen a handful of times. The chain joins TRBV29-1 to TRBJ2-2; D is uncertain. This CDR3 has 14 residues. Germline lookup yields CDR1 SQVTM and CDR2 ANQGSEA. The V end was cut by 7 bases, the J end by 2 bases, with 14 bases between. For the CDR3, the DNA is TGCAGCGGGAGAACCCACATCAACACCGGGGAGCTGTTTTTT. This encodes CSGRTHINTGELFF.

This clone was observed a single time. CDR3 nucleotide sequence: TGTGCCAGCAGCCAAACAGGGGTTGGAAACACCATATATTTT. This translates into CASSQTGVGNTIYF. The chain is built from TRBV6-5 and TRBJ1-3; 7 bases map to TRBD1. The CDR3 is made up of 14 amino acids. J gave up 3 bases and V 6 bases, and 5 bases lay outside the gene matches. Germline assignment: CDR1 MNHEY and CDR2 SVGAGI.

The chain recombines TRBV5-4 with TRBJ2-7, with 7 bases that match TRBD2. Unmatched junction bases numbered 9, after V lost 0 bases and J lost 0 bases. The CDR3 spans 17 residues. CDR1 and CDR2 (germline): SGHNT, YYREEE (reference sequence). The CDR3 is CASSLARGAGPSYEQYF. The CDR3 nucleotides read TGTGCCAGCAGCTTGGCCCGGGGAGCGGGGCCCTCCTACGAGCAGTACTTC.

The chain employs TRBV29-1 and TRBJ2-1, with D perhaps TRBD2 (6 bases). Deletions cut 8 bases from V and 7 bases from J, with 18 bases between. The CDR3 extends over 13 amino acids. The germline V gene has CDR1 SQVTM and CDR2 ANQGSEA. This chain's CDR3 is CSFRDFRDNEQFF. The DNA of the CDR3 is TGCAGCTTCCGGGACTTCCGTGATAATGAGCAGTTCTTC.

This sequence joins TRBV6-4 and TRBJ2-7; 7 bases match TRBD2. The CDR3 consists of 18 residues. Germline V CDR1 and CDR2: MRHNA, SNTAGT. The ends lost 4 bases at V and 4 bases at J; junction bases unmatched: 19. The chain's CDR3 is CASSVSQMWREMYYEQYF. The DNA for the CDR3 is TGTGCCAGCAGTGTCTCGCAGATGTGGCGGGAGATGTATTACGAGCAGTACTTC.

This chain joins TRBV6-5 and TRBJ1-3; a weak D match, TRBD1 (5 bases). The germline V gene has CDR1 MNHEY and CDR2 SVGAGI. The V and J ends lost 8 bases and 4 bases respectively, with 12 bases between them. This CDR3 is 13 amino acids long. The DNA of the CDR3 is TGTGCCAGCTGCCGGGGCCCCGGAAACACCATATATTTT. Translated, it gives CASCRGPGNTIYF.

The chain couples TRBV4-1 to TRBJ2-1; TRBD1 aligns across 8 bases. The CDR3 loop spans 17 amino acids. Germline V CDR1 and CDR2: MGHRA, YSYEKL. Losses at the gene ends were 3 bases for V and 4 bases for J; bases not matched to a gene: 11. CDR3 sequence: CASSHGTGKREYNEQFF. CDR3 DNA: TGCGCCAGCAGCCACGGGACAGGAAAAAGGGAATACAATGAGCAGTTCTTC.

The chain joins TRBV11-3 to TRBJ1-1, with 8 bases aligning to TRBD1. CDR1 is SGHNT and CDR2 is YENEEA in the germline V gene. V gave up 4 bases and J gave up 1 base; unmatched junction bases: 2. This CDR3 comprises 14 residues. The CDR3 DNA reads TGTGCCAGCAGCTACGGACAGGGGAACACTGAAGCTTTCTTT. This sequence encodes CASSYGQGNTEAFF. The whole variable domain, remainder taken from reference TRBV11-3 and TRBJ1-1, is EAGVVQSPRYKIIEKKQPVAFWCNPISGHNTLYWYLQNLGQGPELLIRYENEEAVDDSQLPKDRFSAERLKGVDSTLKIQPAELGDSAVYLCASSYGQGNTEAFFGQGTRLTVV.

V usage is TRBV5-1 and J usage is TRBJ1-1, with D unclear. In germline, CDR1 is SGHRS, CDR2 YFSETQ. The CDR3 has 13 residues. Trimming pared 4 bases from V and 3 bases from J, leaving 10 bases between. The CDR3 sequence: CASSRKGYTEAFF. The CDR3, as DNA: TGCGCCAGCAGCCGGAAAGGGTACACTGAAGCTTTCTTT.

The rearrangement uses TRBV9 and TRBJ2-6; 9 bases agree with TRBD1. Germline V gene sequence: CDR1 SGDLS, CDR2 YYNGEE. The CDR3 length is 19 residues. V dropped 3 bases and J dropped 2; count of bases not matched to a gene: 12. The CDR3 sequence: CASSETTKTGGAGANVLTF. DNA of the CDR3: TGTGCCAGCAGCGAGACTACCAAAACAGGGGGCGCTGGGGCCAACGTCCTGACTTTC.

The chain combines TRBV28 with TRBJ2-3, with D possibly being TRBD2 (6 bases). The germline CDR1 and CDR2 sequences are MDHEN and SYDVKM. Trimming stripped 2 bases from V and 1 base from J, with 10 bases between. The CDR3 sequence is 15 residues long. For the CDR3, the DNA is TGTGCCAGCAGTTTAGGTCAGCGGGGCACAGATACGCAGTATTTT. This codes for CASSLGQRGTDTQYF.

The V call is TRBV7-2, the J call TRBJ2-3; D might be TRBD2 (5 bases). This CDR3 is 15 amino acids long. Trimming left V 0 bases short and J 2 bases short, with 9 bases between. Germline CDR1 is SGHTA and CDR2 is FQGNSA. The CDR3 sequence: CASSLADSYTDTQYF. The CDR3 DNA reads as TGTGCCAGCAGCTTAGCGGACTCATACACAGATACGCAGTATTTT.

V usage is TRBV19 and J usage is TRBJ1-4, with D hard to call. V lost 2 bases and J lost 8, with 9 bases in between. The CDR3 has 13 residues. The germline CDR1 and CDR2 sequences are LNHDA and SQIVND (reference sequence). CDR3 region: CASSIRIREKLFF. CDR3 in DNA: TGTGCCAGTAGTATAAGAATCCGGGAAAAACTGTTTTTT.

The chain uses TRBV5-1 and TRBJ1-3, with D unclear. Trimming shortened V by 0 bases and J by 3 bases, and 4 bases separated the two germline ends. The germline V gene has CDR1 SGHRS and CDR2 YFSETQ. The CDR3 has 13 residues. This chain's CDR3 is CASSLGLGNTIYF. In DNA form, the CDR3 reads TGCGCCAGCAGCTTGGGTCTTGGAAACACCATATATTTT.

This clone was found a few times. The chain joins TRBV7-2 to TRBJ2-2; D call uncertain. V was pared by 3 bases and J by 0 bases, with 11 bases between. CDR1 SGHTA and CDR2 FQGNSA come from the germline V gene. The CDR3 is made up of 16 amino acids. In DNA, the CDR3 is TGTGCCAGCAGCTTTAGTTCGGGTGCGAACACCGGGGAGCTGTTTTTT. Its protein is CASSFSSGANTGELFF.

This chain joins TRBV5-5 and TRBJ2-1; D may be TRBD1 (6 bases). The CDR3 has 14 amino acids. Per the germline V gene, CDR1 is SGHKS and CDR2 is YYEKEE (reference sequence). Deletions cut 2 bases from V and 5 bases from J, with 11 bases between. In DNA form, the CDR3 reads TGTGCCAGCAGCTTCGGGACAAGGGACAATGAGCAGTTCTTC. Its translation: CASSFGTRDNEQFF.

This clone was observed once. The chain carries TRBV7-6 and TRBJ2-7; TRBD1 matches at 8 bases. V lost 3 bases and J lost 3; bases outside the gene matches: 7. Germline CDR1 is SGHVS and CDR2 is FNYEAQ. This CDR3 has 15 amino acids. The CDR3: CASSFLQGEIYEQYF. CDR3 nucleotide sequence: TGTGCCAGCAGCTTCCTACAGGGGGAGATCTACGAGCAGTACTTC.

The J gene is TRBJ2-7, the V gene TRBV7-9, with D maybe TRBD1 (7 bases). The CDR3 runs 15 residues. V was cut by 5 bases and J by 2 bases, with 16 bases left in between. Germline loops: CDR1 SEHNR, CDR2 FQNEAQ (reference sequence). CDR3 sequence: CASSTGGTVTYEQYF. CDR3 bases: TGTGCCAGCAGCACAGGAGGGACAGTTACCTACGAGCAGTACTTC.